This entry is about one TCR beta chain. This CDR3 has 13 residues. CDR1 is PRHDT and CDR2 is FYEKMQ in the germline V gene (reference sequence). V lost 9 bases and J lost 6; bases outside the gene matches: 7. Via MiXCR, TCRdb re-called the RT-PCR reads, giving one row per CDR3 protein. The data show hundreds of thousands of distinct CDR3 sequences, with approximately 14% seen just once and about 3.6% held by the top ten. Sequenced material: memory CD4+ T cells from blood. The clonotype originates from a female donor in good health, serving as a healthy control. This chain uses TRBV13 with TRBJ1-2; TRBD1 matches 10 bases. The CDR3: CASNRQGADGYTF. CDR3 nucleotide sequence: TGTGCCAGTAACCGACAGGGGGCTGATGGCTACACCTTC.